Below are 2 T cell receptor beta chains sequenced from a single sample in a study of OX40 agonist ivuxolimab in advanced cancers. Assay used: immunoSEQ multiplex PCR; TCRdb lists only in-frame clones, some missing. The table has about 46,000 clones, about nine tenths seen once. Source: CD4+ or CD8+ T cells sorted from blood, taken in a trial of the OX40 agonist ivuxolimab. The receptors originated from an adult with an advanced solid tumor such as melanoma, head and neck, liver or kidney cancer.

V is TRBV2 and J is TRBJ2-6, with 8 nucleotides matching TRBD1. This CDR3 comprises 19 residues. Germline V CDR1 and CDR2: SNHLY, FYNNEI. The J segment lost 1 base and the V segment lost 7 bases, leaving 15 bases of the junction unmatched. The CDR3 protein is CASNHGTGLLLSGANVLTF. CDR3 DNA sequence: TGTGCCAGCAATCATGGGACAGGACTACTCCTTTCTGGGGCCAACGTCCTGACTTTC.

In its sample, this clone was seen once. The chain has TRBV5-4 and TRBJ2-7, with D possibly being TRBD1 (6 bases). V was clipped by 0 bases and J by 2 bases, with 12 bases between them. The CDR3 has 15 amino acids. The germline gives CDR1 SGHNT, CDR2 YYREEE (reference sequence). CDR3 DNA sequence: TGTGCCAGCAGCTTGGGAATTGGGGGCGCCTACGAGCAGTACTTC. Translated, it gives CASSLGIGGAYEQYF.